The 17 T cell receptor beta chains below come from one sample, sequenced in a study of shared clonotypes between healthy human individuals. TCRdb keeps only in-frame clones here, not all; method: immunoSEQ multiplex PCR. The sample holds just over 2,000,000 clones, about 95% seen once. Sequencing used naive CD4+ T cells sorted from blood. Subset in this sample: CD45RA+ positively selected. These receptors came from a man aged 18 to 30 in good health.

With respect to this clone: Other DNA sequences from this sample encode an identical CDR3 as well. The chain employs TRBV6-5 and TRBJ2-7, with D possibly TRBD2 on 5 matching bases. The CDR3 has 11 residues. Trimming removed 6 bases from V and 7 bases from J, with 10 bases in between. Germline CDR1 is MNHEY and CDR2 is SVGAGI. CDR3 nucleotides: TGTGCCAGCAGCCGACGCGGGGAGCAGTACTTC. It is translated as CASSRRGEQYF.

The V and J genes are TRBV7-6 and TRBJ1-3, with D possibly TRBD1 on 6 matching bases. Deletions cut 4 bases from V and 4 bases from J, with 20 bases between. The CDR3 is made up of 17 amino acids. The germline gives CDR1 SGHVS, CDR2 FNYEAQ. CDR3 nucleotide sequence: TGTGCCAGCAGCTACAATCCTGGGGGCAGTCTGGGAAACACCATATATTTT. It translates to CASSYNPGGSLGNTIYF. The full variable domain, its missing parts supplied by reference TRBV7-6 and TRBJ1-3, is GAGVSQSPRYKVTKRGQDVALRCDPISGHVSLYWYRQALGQGPEFLTYFNYEAQQDKSGLPNDRFSAERPEGSISTLTIQRTEQRDSAMYRCASSYNPGGSLGNTIYFGEGSWLTVV.

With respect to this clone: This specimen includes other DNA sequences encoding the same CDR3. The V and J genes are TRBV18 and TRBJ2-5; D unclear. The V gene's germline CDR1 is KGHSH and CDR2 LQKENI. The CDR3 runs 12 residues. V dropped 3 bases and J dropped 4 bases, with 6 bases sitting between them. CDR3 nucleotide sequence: TGTGCCAGCTCACCCACGGGAGAGACCCAGTACTTC. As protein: CASSPTGETQYF. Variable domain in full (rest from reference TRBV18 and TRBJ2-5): NAGVMQNPRHLVRRRGQEARLRCSPMKGHSHVYWYRQLPEEGLKFMVYLQKENIIDESGMPKERFSAEFPKEGPSILRIQQVVRGDSAAYFCASSPTGETQYFGPGTRLLVL.

CDR3 region: CASSLEVGRVGTEANYGYTF. As DNA, the CDR3 is TGCGCCAGCAGCTTGGAAGTCGGGCGGGTAGGGACGGAAGCTAACTATGGCTACACCTTC. The chain uses TRBV5-1 and TRBJ1-2; possibly TRBD1 for D (5 bases). V was cut by 0 bases and J by 0 bases, with 24 bases left in between. This CDR3 is 20 amino acids long. In germline, CDR1 is SGHRS, CDR2 YFSETQ.

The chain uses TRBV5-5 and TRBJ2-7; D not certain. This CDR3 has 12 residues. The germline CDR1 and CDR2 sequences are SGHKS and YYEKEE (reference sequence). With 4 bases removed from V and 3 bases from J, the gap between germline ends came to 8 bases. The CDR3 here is CASSRDGYEQYF. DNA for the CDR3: TGTGCCAGCAGCCGAGACGGCTACGAGCAGTACTTC.

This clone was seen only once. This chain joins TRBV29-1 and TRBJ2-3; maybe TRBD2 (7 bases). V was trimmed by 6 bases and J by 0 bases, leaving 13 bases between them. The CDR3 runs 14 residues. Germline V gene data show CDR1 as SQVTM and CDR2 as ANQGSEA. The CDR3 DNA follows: TGCAGCGTCAAAAGGGGGGGTAGCACAGATACGCAGTATTTT. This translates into CSVKRGGSTDTQYF.

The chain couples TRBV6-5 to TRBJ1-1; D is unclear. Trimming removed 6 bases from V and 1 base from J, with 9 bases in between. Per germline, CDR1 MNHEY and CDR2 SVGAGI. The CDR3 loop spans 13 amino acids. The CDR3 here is CASRGGWNTEAFF. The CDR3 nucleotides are TGTGCCAGCAGAGGTGGGTGGAACACTGAAGCTTTCTTT.

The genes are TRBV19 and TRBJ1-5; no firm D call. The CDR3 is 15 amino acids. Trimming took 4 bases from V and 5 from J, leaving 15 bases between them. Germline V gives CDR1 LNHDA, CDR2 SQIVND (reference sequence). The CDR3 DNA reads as TGTGCCAGTAGTAAGGTGTCAGCTTTAGATCAGCCCCAGCATTTT. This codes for CASSKVSALDQPQHF.

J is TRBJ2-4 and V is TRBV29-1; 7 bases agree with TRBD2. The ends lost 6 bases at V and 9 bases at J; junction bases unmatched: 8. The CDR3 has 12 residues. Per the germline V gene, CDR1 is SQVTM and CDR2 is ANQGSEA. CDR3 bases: TGCAGCGTGGCGTATCCGGGAGGCATTCAGTACTTC. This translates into CSVAYPGGIQYF.

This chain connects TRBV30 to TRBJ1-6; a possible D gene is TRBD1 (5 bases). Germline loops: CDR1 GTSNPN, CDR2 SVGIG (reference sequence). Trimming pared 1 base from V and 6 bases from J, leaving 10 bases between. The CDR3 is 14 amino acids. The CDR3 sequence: CAWSARDLNSPLHF. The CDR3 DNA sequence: TGTGCCTGGAGTGCCAGGGACCTTAATTCACCCCTCCACTTT.

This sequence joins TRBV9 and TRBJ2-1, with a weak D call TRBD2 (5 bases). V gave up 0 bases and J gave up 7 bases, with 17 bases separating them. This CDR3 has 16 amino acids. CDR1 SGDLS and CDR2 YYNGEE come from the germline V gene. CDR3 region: CASSVALTSIINEQFF. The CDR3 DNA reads TGTGCCAGCAGCGTAGCCCTTACTAGTATAATAAATGAGCAGTTCTTC.

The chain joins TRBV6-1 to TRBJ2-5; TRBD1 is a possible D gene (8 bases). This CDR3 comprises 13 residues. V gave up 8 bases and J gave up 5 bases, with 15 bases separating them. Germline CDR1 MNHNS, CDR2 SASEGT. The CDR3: CASSDREGETQYF. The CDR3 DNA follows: TGTGCCAGCTCGGACAGGGAGGGGGAGACCCAGTACTTC.

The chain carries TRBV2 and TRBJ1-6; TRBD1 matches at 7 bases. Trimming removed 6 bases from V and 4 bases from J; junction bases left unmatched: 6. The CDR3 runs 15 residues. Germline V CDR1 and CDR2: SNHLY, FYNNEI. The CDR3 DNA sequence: TGTGCCAGCAGATCCTCGGGACAGTATAATTCACCCCTCCACTTT. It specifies CASRSSGQYNSPLHF. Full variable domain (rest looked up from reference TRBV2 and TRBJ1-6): EPEVTQTPSHQVTQMGQEVILRCVPISNHLYFYWYRQILGQKVEFLVSFYNNEISEKSEIFDDQFSVERPDGSNFTLKIRSTKLEDSAMYFCASRSSGQYNSPLHFGNGTRLTVT.

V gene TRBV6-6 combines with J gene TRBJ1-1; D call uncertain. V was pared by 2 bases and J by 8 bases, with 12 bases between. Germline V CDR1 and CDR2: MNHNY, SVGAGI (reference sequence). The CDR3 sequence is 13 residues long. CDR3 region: CASSYGQHFEAFF. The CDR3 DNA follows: TGTGCCAGCAGTTACGGCCAGCACTTCGAAGCTTTCTTT.

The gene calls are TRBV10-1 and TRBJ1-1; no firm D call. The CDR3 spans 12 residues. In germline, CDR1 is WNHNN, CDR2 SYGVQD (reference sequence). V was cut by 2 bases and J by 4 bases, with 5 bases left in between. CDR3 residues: CASSETGTEAFF. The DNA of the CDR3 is TGCGCCAGCAGTGAGACGGGCACTGAAGCTTTCTTT.

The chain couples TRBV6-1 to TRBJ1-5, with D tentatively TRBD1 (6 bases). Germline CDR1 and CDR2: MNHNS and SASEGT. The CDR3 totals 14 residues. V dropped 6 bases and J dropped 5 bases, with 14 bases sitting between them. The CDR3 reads CASRPRDTYQPQHF. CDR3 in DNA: TGTGCCAGCAGGCCCCGGGACACCTATCAGCCCCAGCATTTT.

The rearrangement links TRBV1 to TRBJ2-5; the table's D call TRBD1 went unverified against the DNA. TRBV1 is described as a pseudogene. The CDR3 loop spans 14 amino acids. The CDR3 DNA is TGCACCAGCAGCCAAGGTCCAGGTGAAGAGACCCAGTACTTC. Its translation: CTSSQGPGEETQYF.